The clone carrying this T cell receptor beta chain was seen repeatedly, ten times or more. This sample stems from a study of T cell repertoires in cytomegalovirus infection. Germline assignment: CDR1 LGHDT and CDR2 YNNKEL (reference sequence). The CDR3 length is 15 residues. Trimming stripped 4 bases from V and 0 bases from J, with 10 bases between. Using its own MiXCR run on the reads, TCRdb lists one record per CDR3 protein. This sample has around 130,000 distinct CDR3 sequences; 8% to 9% occur once, and the top ten carry around 9.1%. The chain is built from TRBV3-1 and TRBJ1-5; weak D call: TRBD1 (5 bases). Material: PBMCs. This TCR came from a human donor in good health (CMV status not recorded). Some clones in this sample may be carry-over from other donors' samples. DNA for the CDR3: TGTGCCAGCAGCCCTCGGGGACTTAGCAATCAGCCCCAGCATTTT. Translating it yields CASSPRGLSNQPQHF.